This TCR beta chain was sequenced for a study of T cell repertoires in ileal Crohn's disease. Assay used: immunoSEQ multiplex PCR; TCRdb lists only in-frame clones, some missing. The table shows 13,000 to 15,000 clones, with around 78% occurring only once. CDR3 size: 17 residues. J lost 0 bases, V lost 5 bases, and 7 bases had no gene match. Per the germline V gene, CDR1 is SGHVS and CDR2 is FNYEAQ. Sample: ileal tissue. J is TRBJ2-6 and V is TRBV7-6; 7 bases agree with TRBD1. The clonotype comes from an adult with Crohn's disease. CDR3: CASSRGTASSGANVLTF. In DNA, the CDR3 is TGTGCCAGCAGCCGAGGGACAGCGAGCTCTGGGGCCAACGTCCTGACTTTC.